This T cell receptor (beta chain) was identified during a study of CD8+CD57+ T cells in acquired aplastic anemia. Whoever was chosen for sequencing had shown CD8+CD57+ cell expansion by flow cytometry. None of the patients had been given any therapy when their blood was sampled. Genomic DNA, the template, was used for profiling of the TCR beta VDJ and CDR3. One entry per CDR3 protein, called by TCRdb with MiXCR from the reads. The data show 150,000 or so distinct CDR3 sequences, under 55% seen once. The trim removed 7 bases at V and 4 bases at J, leaving 6 bases unmatched. From germline, CDR1 is LNHDA and CDR2 SQIVND (reference sequence). CDR3 size: 14 residues.

The chain has TRBV19 and TRBJ2-1, with 8 bases aligning to TRBD2. The receptor was derived from a human donor with aplastic anemia. The source material was sorted CD4+, CD8+, or CD8+CD57+ T cells (not recorded which) from PBMCs. The CDR3 nucleotides read TGTGCCAGTACATCTAGCGGGCCATACAATGAGCAGTTCTTC. This gives the protein CASTSSGPYNEQFF.